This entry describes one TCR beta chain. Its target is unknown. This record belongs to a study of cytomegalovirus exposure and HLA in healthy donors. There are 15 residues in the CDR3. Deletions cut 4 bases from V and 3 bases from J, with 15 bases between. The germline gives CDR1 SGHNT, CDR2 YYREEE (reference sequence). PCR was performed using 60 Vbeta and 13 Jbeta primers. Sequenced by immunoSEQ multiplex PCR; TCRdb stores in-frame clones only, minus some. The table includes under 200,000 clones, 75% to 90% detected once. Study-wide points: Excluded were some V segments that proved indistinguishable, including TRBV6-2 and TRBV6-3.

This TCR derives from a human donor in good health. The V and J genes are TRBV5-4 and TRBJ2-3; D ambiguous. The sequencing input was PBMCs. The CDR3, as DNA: TGTGCCAGCAGCCTGACTCAAATCGGAACAGATACGCAGTATTTT. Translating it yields CASSLTQIGTDTQYF.